What follows are 13 T cell receptor beta chains derived from one specimen sequenced in a study of identical twins. TCRdb re-called the 5' RACE reads through MiXCR, storing one row per CDR3 protein. Among approximately 500,000 distinct CDR3 sequences listed, roughly 15% were seen once. Separately, the same data were catalogued under a study of yellow fever vaccine responses in identical twins.

Sequenced input: CD4+ T cells sorted from blood. The source is a young woman in good health.

This clonotype occurred a few times. The V call is TRBV11-2, the J call TRBJ1-5; 7 nucleotides agree with TRBD1. CDR1 SGHAT and CDR2 FQNNGV come from the germline V gene. CDR3 length: 14 amino acids. Trimming took 2 bases from V and 6 from J; bases not matched to a gene: 4. CDR3: CASSLQGVGQPQHF. CDR3 DNA sequence: TGTGCCAGCAGCTTACAGGGGGTAGGTCAGCCCCAGCATTTT.

This clonotype was seen more than once but under ten times. V and J are TRBV28 and TRBJ2-4; D may be TRBD1 (5 bases). CDR1 MDHEN and CDR2 SYDVKM come from the germline V gene. CDR3 size: 14 residues. Between the trimmed V and J ends, which lost 5 bases and 10 bases, there was a span of 18 bases. DNA for the CDR3: TGTGCCAGCAGTACAACAGGACGGAATCGGATTCAGTACTTC. It encodes CASSTTGRNRIQYF.

The chain carries TRBV20-1 and TRBJ1-3; D is ambiguous. Trimming left V 3 bases short and J 0 bases short, with 6 bases between. Germline V CDR1 and CDR2: DFQATT, SNEGSKA (reference sequence). The CDR3 loop spans 13 amino acids. The CDR3 DNA sequence: TGCAGTGCTAGTTCAACCTCTGGAAACACCATATATTTT. Translating it yields CSASSTSGNTIYF.

This chain uses TRBV10-3 with TRBJ2-1; the D gene is possibly TRBD2 (5 bases). Germline V gene sequence: CDR1 ENHRY, CDR2 SYGVKD. The CDR3 is 12 amino acids. V dropped 8 bases and J dropped 6 bases, with 11 bases sitting between them. CDR3 loop: CAIEGEGNEQFF. The CDR3 nucleotides read TGTGCCATCGAGGGAGAGGGCAATGAGCAGTTCTTC.

The J gene is TRBJ2-1, the V gene TRBV28; 8 positions agree with TRBD2. V was clipped by 5 bases and J by 9 bases; unmatched bases: 9. Germline lookup yields CDR1 MDHEN and CDR2 SYDVKM. CDR3 size: 14 residues. In DNA form, the CDR3 reads TGTGCCAGCAGTCAGGGACTAGATTTCGTTGAGCAGTTCTTC. Amino acid sequence: CASSQGLDFVEQFF.

The rearrangement uses TRBV19 and TRBJ2-7, with D maybe TRBD1 (6 bases). Germline assignment: CDR1 LNHDA and CDR2 SQIVND (reference sequence). This CDR3 comprises 15 residues. V was trimmed by 6 bases and J by 1 base, leaving 16 bases between them. Written as DNA, the CDR3 is TGTGCCAGTAGCTCACTGGACAGCCTTTCCTACGAGCAGTACTTC. As protein: CASSSLDSLSYEQYF.

This clonotype occurred a few times. The J gene is TRBJ1-1, the V gene TRBV7-8, with D maybe TRBD1 (5 bases). The ends were cut back, 2 bases at V and 6 bases at J, with 13 bases in the middle. CDR3 length: 14 residues. From germline, CDR1 is SGHVS and CDR2 FQNEAQ. The CDR3 loop is CASSLYQGRAEAFF. The CDR3 bases are TGTGCCAGCAGCTTATACCAGGGTAGGGCTGAAGCTTTCTTT.

V usage is TRBV7-9 and J usage is TRBJ2-7; a weak D match, TRBD1 (5 bases). The length of the CDR3 is 14 residues. Trimming took off 1 base at V and 3 bases at J, with 10 bases between the two ends. The germline gives CDR1 SEHNR, CDR2 FQNEAQ (reference sequence). For the CDR3, the DNA is TGTGCCAGCAGCTTAGAGGGGATGAGCTACGAGCAGTACGTC. Residues: CASSLEGMSYEQYV.

The sample holds many counts of this clonotype. This chain connects TRBV2 to TRBJ1-1; maybe TRBD1 (5 bases). Trimming shortened V by 6 bases and J by 1 base, and 9 bases separated the two germline ends. CDR3 length equals 13 residues. CDR1 is SNHLY, CDR2 FYNNEI, per germline. CDR3 amino acids: CASRGTGNTEAFF. The CDR3 DNA sequence: TGTGCCAGCAGGGGAACAGGGAACACTGAAGCTTTCTTT.

The chain carries TRBV20-1 and TRBJ2-1; D is ambiguous. Trimming pared 1 base from V and 9 bases from J, leaving 7 bases between. CDR1 and CDR2 from the germline V gene are DFQATT and SNEGSKA (reference sequence). The CDR3 loop spans 11 amino acids. This CDR3 reads CSARGTIEQFF. In DNA form, the CDR3 reads TGCAGTGCTAGAGGAACAATTGAGCAGTTCTTC.

This clonotype was seen ten or more times. The genes are TRBV6-6 and TRBJ1-2, with no clear D. The germline V gene has CDR1 MNHNY and CDR2 SVGAGI (reference sequence). The CDR3 runs 11 residues. V gave up 5 bases and J gave up 2 bases, with 3 bases separating them. In DNA form, the CDR3 reads TGTGCCAGCAGTCGCAACTATGGCTACACCTTC. This gives the protein CASSRNYGYTF.

The rearrangement links TRBV20-1 to TRBJ1-1, with D unclear. The CDR3 loop spans 12 amino acids. Germline V gene data show CDR1 as DFQATT and CDR2 as SNEGSKA (reference sequence). Deletions cut 7 bases from V and 0 bases from J, with 9 bases between. CDR3 bases: TGCAGTGTCCCGACAATGAACACTGAAGCTTTCTTT. Its protein product is CSVPTMNTEAFF.

This clonotype was counted only a few times. The V and J genes are TRBV6-1 and TRBJ2-3, with TRBD2 as a possible D gene (6 bases). CDR1 and CDR2 from the germline V gene are MNHNS and SASEGT. There are 15 residues in the CDR3. Trimming removed 2 bases from V and 3 bases from J, with 12 bases in between. The CDR3 coding sequence is TGTGCCAGCAGTGAACGGGCGGGAAGTACAGATACGCAGTATTTT. It is translated as CASSERAGSTDTQYF.